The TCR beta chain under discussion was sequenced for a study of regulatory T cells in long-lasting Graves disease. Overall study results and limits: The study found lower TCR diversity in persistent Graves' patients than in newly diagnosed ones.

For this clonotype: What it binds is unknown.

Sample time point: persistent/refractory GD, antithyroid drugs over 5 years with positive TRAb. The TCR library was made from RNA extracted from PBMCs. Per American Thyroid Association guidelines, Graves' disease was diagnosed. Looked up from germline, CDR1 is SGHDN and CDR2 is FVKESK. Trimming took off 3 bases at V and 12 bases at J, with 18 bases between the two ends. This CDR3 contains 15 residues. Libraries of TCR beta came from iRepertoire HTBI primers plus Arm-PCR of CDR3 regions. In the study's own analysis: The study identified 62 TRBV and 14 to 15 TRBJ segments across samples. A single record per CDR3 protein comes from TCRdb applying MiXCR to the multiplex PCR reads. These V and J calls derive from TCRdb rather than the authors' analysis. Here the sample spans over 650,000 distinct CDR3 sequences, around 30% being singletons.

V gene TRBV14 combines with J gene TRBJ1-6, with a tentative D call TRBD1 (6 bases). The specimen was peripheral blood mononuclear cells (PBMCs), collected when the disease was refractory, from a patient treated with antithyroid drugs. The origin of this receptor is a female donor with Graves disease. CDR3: CASSQRTGGGEPLHF. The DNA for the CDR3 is TGTGCCAGCAGCCAGAGGACGGGAGGGGGTGAACCCCTCCACTTT.